A selection of T cell receptor beta chains follows, all from one sample in a study of technical replicates of blood from a handful of donors. Here immunoSEQ multiplex PCR was the method, and the copy in TCRdb shows in-frame clones only, minus some. Of about 81,000 clones in the sample, about 97% were seen once. The specimen was T cells isolated from PBMCs. The receptors come from a human donor in good health. The CDR3 runs from the conserved cysteine through the conserved F or W. Fields, in order: clone size, J gene, CDR3 length, D gene, V gene, CDR3 DNA, CDR3 protein. The D gene is left open where the match is weak. Expanded clones are given a class, and other clones once, few, many or no size at all.

abundance: .
j_gene: TRBJ2-7
len: 14
d_gene: TRBD1
v_gene: TRBV7-3
CDR3nt: TGTGCCAGCAGCTTTGCCGGGACAGGGTACGAGCAGTACTTC
CDR3aa: CASSFAGTGYEQYF

abundance: .
j_gene: TRBJ2-7
len: 18
d_gene: TRBD1
v_gene: TRBV18
CDR3nt: TGTGCCAGCTCACCAACGGGACAGGGAGTATTTAGCTCCTACGAGCAGTACTTC
CDR3aa: CASSPTGQGVFSSYEQYF

abundance: .
j_gene: TRBJ1-4
len: 14
d_gene: TRBD1
v_gene: TRBV5-1
CDR3nt: TGCGCCAGCTGCTGGGACAGCCCTAATGAAAAACTGTTTTTT
CDR3aa: CASCWDSPNEKLFF

abundance: .
j_gene: TRBJ2-6
len: 13
d_gene: .
v_gene: TRBV10-2
CDR3nt: TGCGCCAGCTCCCCGGGTGGGGCCAACGTCCTGACTTTC
CDR3aa: CASSPGGANVLTF

abundance: .
j_gene: TRBJ2-5
len: 17
d_gene: .
v_gene: TRBV4-1
CDR3nt: TGCGCCAGCAGCCAAGATCACGGGCGGGAAATAAAAGAGACCCAGTACTTC
CDR3aa: CASSQDHGREIKETQYF

abundance: .
j_gene: TRBJ1-3
len: 14
d_gene: .
v_gene: TRBV19
CDR3nt: TGTGCCAGTAGTATACGACGCGGGGAAAACACCATATATTTT
CDR3aa: CASSIRRGENTIYF

abundance: few
j_gene: TRBJ2-2
len: 14
d_gene: .
v_gene: TRBV18
CDR3nt: TGTGCCAGCTCACCGGACAGAAACACCGGGGAGCTGTTTTTT
CDR3aa: CASSPDRNTGELFF

abundance: .
j_gene: TRBJ2-1
len: 14
d_gene: TRBD1
v_gene: TRBV10-3
CDR3nt: TGTGCCATCACCCTAGGGACAGCTAATAATGAGCAGTTCTTC
CDR3aa: CAITLGTANNEQFF

abundance: .
j_gene: TRBJ2-7
len: 16
d_gene: TRBD2
v_gene: TRBV4-1
CDR3nt: TGCGCCAGCAGCCCCCCCGCTAGCGGGGATATGTACGAGCAGTACTTC
CDR3aa: CASSPPASGDMYEQYF

abundance: once
j_gene: TRBJ2-5
len: 14
d_gene: TRBD2
v_gene: TRBV7-6
CDR3nt: TGTGCCAGCAGCCCGCGGGAGGGCCAAGAGACCCAGTACTTC
CDR3aa: CASSPREGQETQYF

abundance: .
j_gene: TRBJ1-5
len: 16
d_gene: TRBD1
v_gene: TRBV16
CDR3nt: TGTGCCAGCAGCCAAGTTATTCGGACAGGTAGTCAGCCCCAGCATTTT
CDR3aa: CASSQVIRTGSQPQHF

abundance: .
j_gene: TRBJ2-7
len: 14
d_gene: .
v_gene: TRBV27
CDR3nt: TGTGCCAGCAGTTTATCGGGAGGAACCTACGAGCAGTACTTC
CDR3aa: CASSLSGGTYEQYF

abundance: .
j_gene: TRBJ2-2
len: 13
d_gene: .
v_gene: TRBV28
CDR3nt: TGTGCCAGCAGCCAGTACAACACCGGGGAGCTGTTTTTT
CDR3aa: CASSQYNTGELFF

abundance: .
j_gene: TRBJ2-3
len: 16
d_gene: TRBD2
v_gene: TRBV15
CDR3nt: TGTGCCACCAGCGTTCGACTAGCGGGCGGTACAGATACGCAGTATTTT
CDR3aa: CATSVRLAGGTDTQYF

abundance: .
j_gene: TRBJ1-6
len: 17
d_gene: TRBD1
v_gene: TRBV13
CDR3nt: TGTGCCAGCAGCGAGCTCAGACGGGACAGCTATAATTCACCCCTCCACTTT
CDR3aa: CASSELRRDSYNSPLHF

abundance: .
j_gene: TRBJ2-7
len: 15
d_gene: TRBD2
v_gene: TRBV6-1
CDR3nt: TGTGCCAGCAGTGAAGGACGGACTAGCTCCTACGAGCAGTACTTC
CDR3aa: CASSEGRTSSYEQYF

abundance: .
j_gene: TRBJ2-7
len: 14
d_gene: TRBD1
v_gene: TRBV10-3
CDR3nt: TGTGCCGCCGAATCGGGACAGGGGGCCTACGAGCAGTACTTC
CDR3aa: CAAESGQGAYEQYF

abundance: .
j_gene: TRBJ2-3
len: 17
d_gene: TRBD2
v_gene: TRBV4-1
CDR3nt: TGCGCCAGCAGCCAATTTCGGAACGGGGGGGCGACAGATACGCAGTATTTT
CDR3aa: CASSQFRNGGATDTQYF

abundance: few
j_gene: TRBJ1-2
len: 11
d_gene: .
v_gene: TRBV20-1
CDR3nt: TGCAGTGCTAGACAAAACTATGGCTACACCTTC
CDR3aa: CSARQNYGYTF

abundance: once
j_gene: TRBJ2-7
len: 16
d_gene: .
v_gene: TRBV19
CDR3nt: TGTGCCAGTAGCATCGCCTTTGCGGGCGGCTCCTACGAGCAGTACTTC
CDR3aa: CASSIAFAGGSYEQYF

abundance: .
j_gene: TRBJ2-3
len: 15
d_gene: TRBD1
v_gene: TRBV6-1
CDR3nt: TGTGCCAGCACCGGGACAGGTATCAACACAGATACGCAGTATTTT
CDR3aa: CASTGTGINTDTQYF

abundance: once
j_gene: TRBJ2-7
len: 13
d_gene: .
v_gene: TRBV29-1
CDR3nt: TGCAGCGTCGCAAAACCACAGGGTTACGAGCAGTACTTC
CDR3aa: CSVAKPQGYEQYF

abundance: .
j_gene: TRBJ2-1
len: 15
d_gene: TRBD2
v_gene: TRBV9
CDR3nt: TGTGCCAGCAGCTCGACTAGCGGGAGGGCCGGGGAGCAGTTCTTC
CDR3aa: CASSSTSGRAGEQFF

abundance: .
j_gene: TRBJ2-3
len: 14
d_gene: TRBD2
v_gene: TRBV7-9
CDR3nt: TGTGCCAACGGGGGGAAGGGTTTGGAAGATACGCAGTATTTT
CDR3aa: CANGGKGLEDTQYF

abundance: .
j_gene: TRBJ2-7
len: 21
d_gene: TRBD2
v_gene: TRBV4-1
CDR3nt: TGCGCCAGCAGCCAAGATCCAATGGGGGGGAGTTTTGGCGGGACCGTTTACGAGCAGTACTTC
CDR3aa: CASSQDPMGGSFGGTVYEQYF

abundance: .
j_gene: TRBJ1-2
len: 14
d_gene: .
v_gene: TRBV19
CDR3nt: TGTGCCAGTACCCTATGGGGGGGGAGGACTGGCTACACCTTC
CDR3aa: CASTLWGGRTGYTF

abundance: .
j_gene: TRBJ2-7
len: 16
d_gene: TRBD1
v_gene: TRBV7-9
CDR3nt: TGTGCCAGCAGCTTAGCCCTGGGGACAGCTCCTTACGAGCAGTACTTC
CDR3aa: CASSLALGTAPYEQYF

abundance: .
j_gene: TRBJ1-5
len: 14
d_gene: .
v_gene: TRBV14
CDR3nt: TGTGCCAGCAGCCAAGCAGGAATCGATCAGCCCCAGCATTTT
CDR3aa: CASSQAGIDQPQHF

abundance: .
j_gene: TRBJ2-7
len: 16
d_gene: .
v_gene: TRBV27
CDR3nt: TGTGCCAGCAGTTTCACCCCCCAGGGGAGCGCCTACGAGCAGTACTTC
CDR3aa: CASSFTPQGSAYEQYF

abundance: .
j_gene: TRBJ2-5
len: 15
d_gene: TRBD2
v_gene: TRBV30
CDR3nt: TGTGCCTGGAGTTCAGGGCTAGCGGCACAAGAGACCCAGTACTTC
CDR3aa: CAWSSGLAAQETQYF

abundance: .
j_gene: TRBJ1-3
len: 12
d_gene: .
v_gene: TRBV7-9
CDR3nt: TGTGCCAGCAGTCCAGGCCAAAACACCATATATTTT
CDR3aa: CASSPGQNTIYF

abundance: few
j_gene: TRBJ1-1
len: 15
d_gene: .
v_gene: TRBV30
CDR3nt: TGTGCCTGGGGGGCCCTAGGGGCACGGAACACTGAAGCTTTCTTT
CDR3aa: CAWGALGARNTEAFF

abundance: .
j_gene: TRBJ1-3
len: 17
d_gene: TRBD1
v_gene: TRBV18
CDR3nt: TGTGCCAGCTCACCACGCCCGGACAGGTTCTCTGGAAACACCATATATTTT
CDR3aa: CASSPRPDRFSGNTIYF

abundance: .
j_gene: TRBJ2-7
len: 16
d_gene: .
v_gene: TRBV6-5
CDR3nt: TGTGCCAGCAGTTACTCAGGGGGGGCGGATTCCTACGAGCAGTACTTC
CDR3aa: CASSYSGGADSYEQYF

abundance: .
j_gene: TRBJ1-1
len: 12
d_gene: TRBD1
v_gene: TRBV29-1
CDR3nt: TGCAGCTCCCGGACAGGGGACACTGAAGCTTTCTTT
CDR3aa: CSSRTGDTEAFF

abundance: .
j_gene: TRBJ2-7
len: 13
d_gene: .
v_gene: TRBV5-1
CDR3nt: TGCGCCAGCAAGGATGGGGCGTCCTACGAGCAGTACTTC
CDR3aa: CASKDGASYEQYF

abundance: .
j_gene: TRBJ1-4
len: 14
d_gene: TRBD1
v_gene: TRBV6-6
CDR3nt: TGTGCCACCCAACAGGGGGCAACTAATGAAAAACTGTTTTTT
CDR3aa: CATQQGATNEKLFF

abundance: .
j_gene: TRBJ1-3
len: 16
d_gene: .
v_gene: TRBV5-4
CDR3nt: TGTGCCAGCAGCCGCACTACAGGGCGTAGTGGAAACACCATATATTTT
CDR3aa: CASSRTTGRSGNTIYF

abundance: .
j_gene: TRBJ2-5
len: 16
d_gene: .
v_gene: TRBV30
CDR3nt: TGTGCCTGGGACGGGGGGCAGGGGTCGTTAGGGGAGACCCAGTACTTC
CDR3aa: CAWDGGQGSLGETQYF

abundance: .
j_gene: TRBJ1-5
len: 15
d_gene: .
v_gene: TRBV2
CDR3nt: TGTGCCAGCAGTGGGGCGGGGTATAGCAATCAGCCCCAGCATTTT
CDR3aa: CASSGAGYSNQPQHF

abundance: .
j_gene: TRBJ1-2
len: 13
d_gene: .
v_gene: TRBV4-1
CDR3nt: TGCGCCAGCAGGAACACAGGTGGCTATGGCTACACCTTC
CDR3aa: CASRNTGGYGYTF